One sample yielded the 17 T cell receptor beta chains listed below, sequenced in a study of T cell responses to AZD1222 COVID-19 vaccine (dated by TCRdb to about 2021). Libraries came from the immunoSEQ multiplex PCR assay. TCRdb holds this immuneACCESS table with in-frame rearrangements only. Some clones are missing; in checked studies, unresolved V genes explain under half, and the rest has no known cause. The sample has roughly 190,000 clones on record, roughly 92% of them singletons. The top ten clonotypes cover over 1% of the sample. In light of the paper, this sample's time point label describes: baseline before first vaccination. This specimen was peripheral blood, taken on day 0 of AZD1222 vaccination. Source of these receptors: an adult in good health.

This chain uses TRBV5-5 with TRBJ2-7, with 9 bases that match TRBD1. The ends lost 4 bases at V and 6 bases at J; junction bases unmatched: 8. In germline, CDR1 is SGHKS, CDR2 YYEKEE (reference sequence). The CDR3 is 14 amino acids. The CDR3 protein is CASSEGTGYGEQYF. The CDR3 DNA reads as TGTGCCAGCAGCGAGGGGACAGGGTATGGCGAGCAGTACTTC.

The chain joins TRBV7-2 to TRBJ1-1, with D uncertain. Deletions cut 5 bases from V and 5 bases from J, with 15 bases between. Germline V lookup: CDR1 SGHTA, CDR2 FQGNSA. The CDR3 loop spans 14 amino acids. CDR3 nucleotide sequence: TGTGCCAGCAGCCGCGACGGTTGGGGAACTGAAGCTTTCTTT. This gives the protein CASSRDGWGTEAFF.

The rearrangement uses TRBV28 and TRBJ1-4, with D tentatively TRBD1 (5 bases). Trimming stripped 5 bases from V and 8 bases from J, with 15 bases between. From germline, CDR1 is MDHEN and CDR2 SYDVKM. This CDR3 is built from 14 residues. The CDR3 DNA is TGTGCCAGCAGTAGGGGAGGGGCTGGGGAAAAACTGTTTTTT. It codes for CASSRGGAGEKLFF.

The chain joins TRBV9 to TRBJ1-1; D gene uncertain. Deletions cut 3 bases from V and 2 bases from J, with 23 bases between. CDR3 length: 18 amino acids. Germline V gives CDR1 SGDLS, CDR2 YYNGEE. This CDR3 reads CASSARAGFGQPNTEAFF. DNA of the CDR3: TGTGCCAGCAGCGCGAGGGCGGGGTTTGGGCAGCCAAACACTGAAGCTTTCTTT. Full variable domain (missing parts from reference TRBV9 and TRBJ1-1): DSGVTQTPKHLITATGQRVTLRCSPRSGDLSVYWYQQSLDQGLQFLIQYYNGEERAKGNILERFSAQQFPDLHSELNLSSLELGDSALYFCASSARAGFGQPNTEAFFGQGTRLTVV.

The CDR3 reads CASSLGGASEAFF. The CDR3 DNA reads TGTGCCAGCAGTTTAGGGGGGGCGTCTGAAGCTTTCTTT. The chain uses TRBV28 and TRBJ1-1; D perhaps matches TRBD1 (6 bases). CDR1 is MDHEN and CDR2 is SYDVKM in the germline V gene. CDR3 length equals 13 residues. Trimming took off 2 bases at V and 6 bases at J, with 10 bases between the two ends.

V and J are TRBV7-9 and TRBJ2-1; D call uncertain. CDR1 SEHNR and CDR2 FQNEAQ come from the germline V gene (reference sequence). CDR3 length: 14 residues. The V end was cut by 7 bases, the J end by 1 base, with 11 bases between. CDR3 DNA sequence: TGTGCCAGCATCTTCGGAGCTTCCTACAATGAGCAGTTCTTC. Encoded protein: CASIFGASYNEQFF.

CDR3 loop: CSVEDTLAPYYGYTF. CDR3 in DNA: TGCAGCGTTGAAGATACTTTGGCGCCCTACTATGGCTACACCTTC. The genes are TRBV29-1 and TRBJ1-2; D not certain. Trimming stripped 0 bases from V and 3 bases from J, with 14 bases between. This CDR3 spans 15 amino acids. Germline V gene sequence: CDR1 SQVTM, CDR2 ANQGSEA.

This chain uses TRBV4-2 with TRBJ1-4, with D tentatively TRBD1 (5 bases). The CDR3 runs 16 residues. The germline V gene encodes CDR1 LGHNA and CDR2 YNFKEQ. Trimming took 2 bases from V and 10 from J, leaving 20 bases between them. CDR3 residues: CASSQNERSTGRKLFF. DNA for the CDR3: TGTGCCAGCAGCCAAAATGAAAGGTCTACGGGACGAAAACTGTTTTTT.

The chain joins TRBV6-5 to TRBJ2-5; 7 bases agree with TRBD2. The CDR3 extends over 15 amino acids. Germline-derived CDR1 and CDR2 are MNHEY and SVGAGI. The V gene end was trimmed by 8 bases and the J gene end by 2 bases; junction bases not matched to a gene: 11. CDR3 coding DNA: TGTGCCAGCCTCGAAGCGGCGGGAGTACAAGAGACCCAGTACTTC. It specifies CASLEAAGVQETQYF.

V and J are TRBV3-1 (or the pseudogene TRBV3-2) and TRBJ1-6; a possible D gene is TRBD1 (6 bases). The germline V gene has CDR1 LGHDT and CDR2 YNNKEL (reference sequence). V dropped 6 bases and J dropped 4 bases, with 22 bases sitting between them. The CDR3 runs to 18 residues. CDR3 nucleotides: TGTGCCAGCAGATCCTATCCGCCCGAAGGGGGTTATAATTCACCCCTCCACTTT. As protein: CASRSYPPEGGYNSPLHF.

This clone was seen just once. This CDR3 reads CASSLGGPSSYNEQFF. Written as DNA, the CDR3 is TGTGCCAGCAGCTTGGGGGGACCGAGCTCCTACAATGAGCAGTTCTTC. The chain has TRBV11-3 and TRBJ2-1, with D maybe TRBD2 (6 bases). Germline loops: CDR1 SGHNT, CDR2 YENEEA. The CDR3 loop spans 16 amino acids. Trimming stripped 3 bases from V and 0 bases from J, with 12 bases between.

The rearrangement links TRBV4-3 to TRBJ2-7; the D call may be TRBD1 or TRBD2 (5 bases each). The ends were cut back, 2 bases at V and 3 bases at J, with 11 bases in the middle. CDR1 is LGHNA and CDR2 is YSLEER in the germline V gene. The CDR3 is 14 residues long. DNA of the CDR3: TGCGCCAGCAGCCAAATGAGGGGCAGCTACGAGCAGTACTTC. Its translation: CASSQMRGSYEQYF.

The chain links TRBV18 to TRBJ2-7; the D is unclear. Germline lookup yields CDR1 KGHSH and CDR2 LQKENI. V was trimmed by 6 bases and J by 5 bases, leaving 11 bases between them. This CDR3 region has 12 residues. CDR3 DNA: TGTGCCAGCTCCCCGGGTCGTCACGAGCAGTACTTC. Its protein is CASSPGRHEQYF.

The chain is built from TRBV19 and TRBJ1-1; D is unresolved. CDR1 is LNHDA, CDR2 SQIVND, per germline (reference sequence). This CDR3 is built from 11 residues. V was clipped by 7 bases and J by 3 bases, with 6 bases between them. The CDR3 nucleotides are TGTGCCAGTACAAGGGACACTGAAGCTTTCTTT. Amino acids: CASTRDTEAFF.

This chain's CDR3 is CASSLRGRVYGYTF. DNA for the CDR3: TGTGCCAGTAGTCTCCGAGGCCGGGTCTATGGCTACACCTTC. J is TRBJ1-2 and V is TRBV19; D call uncertain. The CDR3 spans 14 residues. The germline CDR1 and CDR2 sequences are LNHDA and SQIVND (reference sequence). Trimming stripped 5 bases from V and 4 bases from J, with 14 bases between.

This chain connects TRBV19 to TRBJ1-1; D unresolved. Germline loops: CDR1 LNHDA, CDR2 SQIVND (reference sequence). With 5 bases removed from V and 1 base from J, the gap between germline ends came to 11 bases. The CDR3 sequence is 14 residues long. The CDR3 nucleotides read TGTGCCAGTAGTCTCGGGAGACGGAACACTGAAGCTTTCTTT. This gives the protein CASSLGRRNTEAFF.

CDR3 sequence reads: CASSHSREQFF. The CDR3 DNA is TGTGCCAGCAGCCACAGTCGCGAGCAGTTCTTC. The chain employs TRBV6-5 and TRBJ2-1; D call uncertain. Germline V gene data show CDR1 as MNHEY and CDR2 as SVGAGI. This CDR3 has 11 amino acids. V shed 6 bases and J shed 10 bases, with 10 bases lying between them.